The clone carrying this TCR beta chain has more than one count but fewer than ten. The data belong to a study of patients and donors after allogeneic stem cell transplantation. The V gene's germline CDR1 is MGHRA and CDR2 YSYEKL. V gave up 4 bases and J gave up 7 bases; unmatched junction bases: 11. The CDR3 consists of 17 residues. From the RT-PCR reads, TCRdb called clonotypes with MiXCR, one entry per CDR3 protein. Of roughly 960,000 distinct CDR3 sequences in the sample, 18% are singletons; the top ten hold roughly 6%. The chain links TRBV4-1 to TRBJ2-1, with 12 positions matching TRBD2. The TCR comes from a human donor who was either an allogeneic HSCT recipient or a stem cell or donor lymphocyte infusion donor (not recorded which). It is not recorded whose cells these are; they may come from a transplant donor. Sample: blood, either unsorted or a sorted T cell fraction (not recorded which). This CDR3 is CASSLRLAGALVNEQFF. Here the CDR3 DNA reads TGCGCCAGCAGCCTACGACTAGCGGGAGCGCTCGTGAATGAGCAGTTCTTC.